These 19 T cell receptor beta chains share one sample of origin, sequenced in a study of response to subunit inactivated influenza vaccine. TCRdb fed the RT-PCR reads into MiXCR, producing one record per CDR3 protein. The sample has approximately 490,000 distinct CDR3 sequences; about 7.2% are singletons. The sequencing here drew on PBMCs from blood, taken less than 30 months after vaccination. The source of these receptors is a man aged 50-75 years who received an inactivated influenza vaccine.

The rearrangement uses TRBV4-3 and TRBJ2-3, with 8 bases identical to TRBD1. The CDR3 contains 15 residues. The trim removed 1 base at V and 3 bases at J, leaving 3 bases unmatched. The germline CDR1 and CDR2 sequences are LGHNA and YSLEER. In DNA, the CDR3 is TGCGCCAGCAGCCAAGTCGACAGGGGTACAGATACGCAGTATTTT. Its translation is CASSQVDRGTDTQYF.

This clonotype appeared a few times. The rearrangement uses TRBV7-2 and TRBJ2-2, with 8 bases that match TRBD2. V gave up 0 bases and J gave up 4 bases; unmatched junction bases: 4. The CDR3 is 16 amino acids. Germline assignment: CDR1 SGHTA and CDR2 FQGNSA. CDR3 residues: CASSLASSGGTGELFF. CDR3 bases: TGTGCCAGCAGCTTAGCTTCAAGCGGGGGCACCGGGGAGCTGTTTTTT.

This clonotype came up many times. This chain joins TRBV10-3 and TRBJ2-3; tentatively, D is TRBD1 or TRBD2 (5 bases each). V was clipped by 7 bases and J by 1 base, with 15 bases between them. The CDR3 has 15 amino acids. The germline gives CDR1 ENHRY, CDR2 SYGVKD. The CDR3 loop reads CAITSDGTGTDTQYF. Written as DNA, the CDR3 is TGTGCCATCACCTCCGACGGGACGGGCACAGATACGCAGTATTTT.

This clonotype was counted at least ten times. J is TRBJ2-3 and V is TRBV4-1, with a tentative D call TRBD2 (5 bases). The CDR3 spans 15 residues. In germline, CDR1 is MGHRA, CDR2 YSYEKL. Trimming removed 4 bases from V and 6 bases from J, with 17 bases in between. This CDR3 reads CASSPDAGRFDTQYF. Here the CDR3 DNA reads TGCGCCAGCAGCCCAGACGCGGGTCGCTTTGATACGCAGTATTTT.

J is TRBJ1-2 and V is TRBV9; D may be TRBD1 (6 bases). CDR1 is SGDLS and CDR2 is YYNGEE in the germline V gene. This CDR3 is built from 11 residues. The ends were cut back, 5 bases at V and 4 bases at J, with 6 bases in the middle. CDR3 sequence (DNA): TGTGCCAGCAGGGACAGCTATGGCTACACCTTC. It is translated as CASRDSYGYTF.

As to this clonotype: This may be a read error, as it is one base from a much larger clone. The V call is TRBV7-2, the J call TRBJ2-7; D is uncertain. The V gene lost 5 bases and the J gene lost 4 bases, with 9 bases spanning the gap. The CDR3 contains 12 residues. Germline CDR1 reads SGHTA; CDR2 reads FQGNSA. The CDR3 sequence: CASSVGRYEQYF. The CDR3, as DNA: TGTGCCAGCAGCGTCGGACGGTACGAGCAGTACTTC.

This sequence joins TRBV4-2 and TRBJ2-7, with TRBD2 as a possible D gene (6 bases). The germline V gene has CDR1 LGHNA and CDR2 YNFKEQ. Deletions cut 1 base from V and 3 bases from J, with 19 bases between. This CDR3 contains 17 residues. The CDR3 reads CASSQVSSSGFNYEQYF. The CDR3 DNA sequence: TGTGCCAGCAGCCAAGTGTCCTCCAGCGGGTTCAACTACGAGCAGTACTTC.

The CDR3 region is CASSIGGQGPKNIQYF. CDR3 bases: TGTGCCAGTAGTATAGGCGGACAGGGCCCCAAAAACATTCAGTACTTC. The V call is TRBV19, the J call TRBJ2-4, with 8 bases that match TRBD1. V trimming: 1 base; J trimming: 2 bases; junction bases outside the gene matches: 4. The CDR3 has 16 amino acids. The germline V gene has CDR1 LNHDA and CDR2 SQIVND (reference sequence).

With respect to this clonotype: This clone may be a read error of a much larger clone one base away. The J gene is TRBJ1-1, the V gene TRBV20-1; no firm D call. Germline lookup yields CDR1 DFQATT and CDR2 SNEGSKA (reference sequence). The CDR3 covers 14 residues. This chain's CDR3 is CGARDMREGSEAFF. The CDR3 DNA is TGCGGTGCTAGAGATATGAGGGAAGGGAGTGAAGCTTTCTTT.

This clonotype was detected ten times or more. The V and J genes are TRBV4-2 and TRBJ2-3, with D possibly TRBD1 on 6 matching bases. Trimming cost V 3 bases and J 3 bases, with 19 bases left between them. Germline values: CDR1 LGHNA, CDR2 YNFKEQ. The CDR3 loop spans 17 amino acids. The chain's CDR3 is CASSHSTPGQVTDTQYF. Written as DNA, the CDR3 is TGTGCCAGCAGCCACTCCACTCCGGGACAAGTTACAGATACGCAGTATTTT.

This clonotype was seen ten or more times. The V and J genes are TRBV5-1 and TRBJ2-2; D is tentatively TRBD1 or TRBD2 (5 bases each). Trimming stripped 4 bases from V and 4 bases from J, with 17 bases between. CDR1 and CDR2 (germline): SGHRS, YFSETQ. The CDR3 spans 16 residues. DNA for the CDR3: TGCGCCAGCAGCCCCCCGCGGGCAGGGATCACCGGGGAGCTGTTTTTT. Translating gives CASSPPRAGITGELFF. The whole variable domain, filled in from reference TRBV5-1 and TRBJ2-2, reads KAGVTQTPRYLIKTRGQQVTLSCSPISGHRSVSWYQQTPGQGLQFLFEYFSETQRNKGNFPGRFSGRQFSNSRSEMNVSTLELGDSALYLCASSPPRAGITGELFFGEGSRLTVL.

This clonotype was recorded many times. The chain combines TRBV12-3 or TRBV12-4 with TRBJ1-4; no clear D gene. The germline V and J ends were trimmed by 5 bases and 0 bases, with 10 bases remaining between them. CDR3 size: 15 residues. This CDR3 is CASSPTLATNEKLFF. The CDR3 DNA sequence: TGTGCCAGCAGTCCCACACTGGCAACTAATGAAAAACTGTTTTTT.

Ten or more counts support this clonotype. The J gene is TRBJ2-6, the V gene TRBV15; D gene unclear. V was shortened by 8 bases and J by 4 bases, with 12 bases between the two germline ends. Per the germline V gene, CDR1 is LNHNV and CDR2 is YYDKDF (reference sequence). The CDR3 runs 14 residues. CDR3 loop: CATAWELGANVLTF. CDR3 nucleotide sequence: TGTGCCACCGCCTGGGAATTGGGGGCCAACGTCCTGACTTTC.

This clonotype occurred a few times. The CDR3 is CSVLQGAGEKLFF. CDR3 DNA sequence: TGCAGCGTTCTACAGGGGGCCGGAGAAAAACTGTTTTTT. The chain is built from TRBV29-1 and TRBJ1-4; 9 bases agree with TRBD1. Germline CDR1 SQVTM, CDR2 ANQGSEA. The CDR3 spans 13 residues. Germline trimming cut 5 bases from V and 8 bases from J; bases unmatched to any gene: 6.

This chain uses TRBV29-1 with TRBJ2-3; 8 nucleotides agree with TRBD2. CDR1 SQVTM and CDR2 ANQGSEA come from the germline V gene. The CDR3 totals 15 residues. V gave up 6 bases and J gave up 0 bases; unmatched junction bases: 8. The CDR3 spells CSVVTSGASTDTQYF. In DNA, the CDR3 is TGCAGCGTGGTTACTAGCGGTGCTAGCACAGATACGCAGTATTTT.

The rearrangement joins TRBV19 to TRBJ1-4; D not resolved. Germline-derived CDR1 and CDR2 are LNHDA and SQIVND (reference sequence). The CDR3 consists of 14 residues. V dropped 3 bases and J dropped 6 bases, with 11 bases sitting between them. CDR3 nucleotides: TGTGCCAGTAGTATTAGACCATTGGATGAAAAACTGTTTTTT. Encoded protein: CASSIRPLDEKLFF.

The V and J genes are TRBV10-3 and TRBJ2-4, with D unclear. The CDR3 length is 15 residues. CDR1 is ENHRY and CDR2 is SYGVKD in the germline V gene. Trimming took 0 bases from V and 0 from J, leaving 6 bases between them. The CDR3 sequence is CAISESTGAKNIQYF. Here the CDR3 DNA reads TGTGCCATCAGTGAGTCAACGGGAGCCAAAAACATTCAGTACTTC.

This clonotype was found a few times. The chain joins TRBV6-1 to TRBJ1-1; D is unresolved. This CDR3 has 14 amino acids. Germline V lookup: CDR1 MNHNS, CDR2 SASEGT. V was shortened by 3 bases and J by 4 bases, with 12 bases between the two germline ends. CDR3 sequence reads: CASSEGLGSTEAFF. CDR3 coding DNA: TGTGCCAGCAGTGAGGGTCTGGGTAGCACTGAAGCTTTCTTT.

This chain joins TRBV10-3 and TRBJ2-7; D gene uncertain. V lost 6 bases and J lost 0, with 12 bases in between. The CDR3 extends over 14 amino acids. The germline gives CDR1 ENHRY, CDR2 SYGVKD. The CDR3 sequence: CAIRTLSSSYEQYF. The CDR3 nucleotides are TGTGCCATCAGAACACTATCCAGCTCCTACGAGCAGTACTTC.